The 23 T cell receptor beta chains in this list originate from one sample, sequenced in a study of OX40 agonist ivuxolimab in advanced cancers. The data were produced by immunoSEQ multiplex PCR, yet TCRdb's version contains in-frame clones alone and is incomplete. The profile shows tens of thousands of clones, around 90% of them singletons. The sequenced sample was CD4+ or CD8+ T cells sorted from blood, obtained in a trial of the OX40 agonist ivuxolimab. The origin of the receptors is an adult with an advanced solid tumor such as melanoma, head and neck, liver or kidney cancer.

This rearrangement joins TRBV6-5 to TRBJ1-5; 7 bases are a match to TRBD1. Germline assignment: CDR1 MNHEY and CDR2 SVGAGI. CDR3 length: 15 amino acids. V gave up 8 bases and J gave up 0 bases; unmatched junction bases: 7. The CDR3 here is CASSETGSSNQPQHF. CDR3 nucleotide sequence: TGTGCCAGCTCGGAGACAGGGAGTAGCAATCAGCCCCAGCATTTT.

J is TRBJ2-7 and V is TRBV5-1; D possibly matches TRBD1 or TRBD2 (6 bases each). The CDR3 has 15 residues. Trimming shortened V by 1 base and J by 5 bases, and 16 bases separated the two germline ends. Germline V gives CDR1 SGHRS, CDR2 YFSETQ. The CDR3 reads CASSLNWGARNEQYF. The DNA for the CDR3 is TGCGCCAGCAGCTTGAACTGGGGGGCACGGAACGAGCAGTACTTC.

The rearrangement joins TRBV27 to TRBJ2-5; D is perhaps TRBD1 (5 bases). The end of the DNA aligns better with TRBJ2-7, so the J call may be wrong. Germline V gene data show CDR1 as MNHEY and CDR2 as SMNVEV (reference sequence). The CDR3 spans 15 residues. As DNA, the CDR3 is TGTGCCAGCAGTTTACGACAGTCGCCCTCCTACGAGCAGTACTTC. It encodes CASSLRQSPSYEQYF.

The chain uses TRBV2 and TRBJ1-2; possibly TRBD1 for D (6 bases). The CDR3 sequence is 12 residues long. From germline, CDR1 is SNHLY and CDR2 FYNNEI. V shed 7 bases and J shed 6 bases, with 12 bases lying between them. CDR3 residues: CASKDAGDGYTF. The CDR3 region has the DNA TGTGCCAGCAAAGACGCAGGGGATGGCTACACCTTC.

V and J are TRBV14 and TRBJ2-5; D is perhaps TRBD2 (6 bases). The germline V gene has CDR1 SGHDN and CDR2 FVKESK. V was shortened by 0 bases and J by 2 bases, with 10 bases between the two germline ends. There are 15 residues in the CDR3. CDR3 sequence (DNA): TGTGCCAGCAGCCAAGATGAGACTAGGCAAGAGACCCAGTACTTC. Translated, it gives CASSQDETRQETQYF.

The chain combines TRBV9 with TRBJ2-1; D is undetermined. Germline V gene lookup returns CDR1 SGDLS and CDR2 YYNGEE. This CDR3 spans 13 amino acids. Trimming took 0 bases from V and 5 from J, leaving 6 bases between them. This CDR3 is CASSVASDNEQFF. In DNA form, the CDR3 reads TGTGCCAGCAGCGTAGCTTCGGACAATGAGCAGTTCTTC.

This clone was detected only once. The chain recombines TRBV11-2 with TRBJ2-7; no reliable D call. Trimming shortened V by 1 base and J by 4 bases, and 8 bases separated the two germline ends. This CDR3 region has 13 residues. Per the germline V gene, CDR1 is SGHAT and CDR2 is FQNNGV. DNA of the CDR3: TGTGCCAGCAGCTTAGCGCAGCCTTACGAGCAGTACTTC. Its protein is CASSLAQPYEQYF.

The V and J genes are TRBV7-8 and TRBJ2-1; D is undetermined. Deletions cut 6 bases from V and 4 bases from J, with 7 bases between. Germline V lookup: CDR1 SGHVS, CDR2 FQNEAQ. The CDR3 consists of 12 residues. The CDR3 DNA reads as TGTGCCAGCAGTCGCGTTTACAATGAGCAGTTCTTC. This gives the protein CASSRVYNEQFF.

The chain employs TRBV2 and TRBJ1-4, with 7 bases fitting TRBD1. V was pared by 6 bases and J by 13 bases, with 17 bases of the junction left unmatched. Looked up from germline, CDR1 is SNHLY and CDR2 is FYNNEI. The CDR3 consists of 15 residues. The DNA of the CDR3 is TGTGCCAGCAGAGCCATGACAGGGCCTCGGGAGGGACTGTTTTTT. Protein: CASRAMTGPREGLFF.

The V call is TRBV27, the J call TRBJ2-2; no reliable D call. The CDR3 length is 14 residues. The V gene's germline CDR1 is MNHEY and CDR2 SMNVEV (reference sequence). The V end lost 2 bases, the J end lost 2 bases, and 6 bases lay between the germline ends. The CDR3 sequence: CASSLRRNTGELFF. As DNA, the CDR3 is TGTGCCAGCAGTTTACGCCGTAACACCGGGGAGCTGTTTTTT.

J is TRBJ2-5 and V is TRBV19; no clear D gene. CDR1 LNHDA and CDR2 SQIVND come from the germline V gene (reference sequence). The CDR3 length is 11 residues. The V end lost 8 bases, the J end lost 5 bases, and 9 bases lay between the germline ends. For the CDR3, the DNA is TGTGCCAGTCGCGGTTGGGAGACCCAGTACTTC. Translated: CASRGWETQYF.

The rearrangement joins TRBV18 to TRBJ2-1; the match to TRBD2 covers 13 bases. From germline, CDR1 is KGHSH and CDR2 LQKENI. J gave up 4 bases and V 2 bases, and 2 bases lay outside the gene matches. The CDR3 runs to 16 residues. CDR3 sequence reads: CASSPWGLAGYNEQFF. CDR3 coding DNA: TGTGCCAGCTCACCATGGGGACTAGCGGGATACAATGAGCAGTTCTTC.

The rearrangement uses TRBV7-2 and TRBJ2-1; no reliable D call. V was pared by 4 bases and J by 7 bases, with 8 bases between. CDR1 SGHTA and CDR2 FQGNSA come from the germline V gene. The CDR3 is made up of 12 amino acids. The CDR3 sequence is CASSYTRNEQFF. CDR3 sequence (DNA): TGTGCCAGCAGCTACACCCGGAATGAGCAGTTCTTC.

This chain links TRBV6-1 with TRBJ2-3; the D is unclear. Trimming left V 7 bases short and J 2 bases short, with 10 bases between. The CDR3 contains 13 residues. Germline V gene sequence: CDR1 MNHNS, CDR2 SASEGT. The CDR3: CASTKDPTDTQYF. CDR3 DNA: TGTGCCAGCACCAAGGACCCCACAGATACGCAGTATTTT.

The rearrangement uses TRBV19 and TRBJ2-1, with 11 bases matching TRBD2. Germline-derived CDR1 and CDR2 are LNHDA and SQIVND (reference sequence). This CDR3 has 17 amino acids. V dropped 4 bases and J dropped 6; count of bases not matched to a gene: 11. CDR3 sequence (DNA): TGTGCCAGTAGTAAAGGAGGTAGCGGGAGGGCCACCAATGAGCAGTTCTTC. Translated, it gives CASSKGGSGRATNEQFF.

With respect to this clone: Other DNA sequences in this specimen translate into the identical CDR3. The rearrangement uses TRBV29-1 and TRBJ2-1, with D unclear. V shed 4 bases and J shed 7 bases, with 8 bases lying between them. The CDR3 loop spans 11 amino acids. Looked up from germline, CDR1 is SQVTM and CDR2 is ANQGSEA. CDR3: CSVVFGNEQFF. The CDR3 region has the DNA TGCAGCGTTGTCTTCGGTAATGAGCAGTTCTTC.

This chain connects TRBV9 to TRBJ2-1, with 10 bases aligning to TRBD1. Germline V gene lookup returns CDR1 SGDLS and CDR2 YYNGEE. After removal of 3 bases from V and 8 bases from J, the junction contained 11 bases not matched to a gene. This CDR3 is 16 amino acids long. The CDR3 loop is CASSARQGAVGDEQFF. In nucleotides, the CDR3 is TGTGCCAGCAGCGCCCGACAGGGGGCAGTCGGGGATGAGCAGTTCTTC.

The chain has TRBV6-1 and TRBJ2-7, with 10 positions matching TRBD2. CDR3 length equals 14 residues. CDR1 and CDR2 from the germline V gene are MNHNS and SASEGT. V shed 6 bases and J 3 bases; nucleotides not matched to a gene: 5. As DNA, the CDR3 is TGTGCCAGCAGCGAGCGGGAGGGCCTCTACGAGCAGTACTTC. Protein sequence: CASSEREGLYEQYF.

This chain uses TRBV5-1 with TRBJ1-2; D is undetermined. Germline CDR1 is SGHRS and CDR2 is YFSETQ. The CDR3 is 14 residues long. Trimming pared 2 bases from V and 5 bases from J, leaving 13 bases between. In nucleotides, the CDR3 is TGCGCCAGCAGCTTAACGACACCCCAGTATGGCTACACCTTC. Amino acids: CASSLTTPQYGYTF.

The count of this clone is one. This sequence joins TRBV6-1 and TRBJ2-5; 11 bases align to TRBD2. CDR1 MNHNS and CDR2 SASEGT come from the germline V gene. J was trimmed by 0 bases and V by 9 bases; bases with no gene match: 6. The CDR3 spans 15 residues. For the CDR3, the DNA is TGTGCCAGTCTCCGGACTAGCGGGTACCAAGAGACCCAGTACTTC. Protein sequence: CASLRTSGYQETQYF.

V usage is TRBV28 and J usage is TRBJ2-4, with 9 nucleotides matching TRBD2. The CDR3 has 16 amino acids. J gave up 6 bases and V 5 bases, and 11 bases lay outside the gene matches. CDR1 MDHEN and CDR2 SYDVKM come from the germline V gene. The CDR3 protein is CASSTYGGRAGNIQYF. The CDR3 DNA reads TGTGCCAGCAGTACTTATGGCGGGAGGGCGGGAAACATTCAGTACTTC. Together with reference TRBV28 and TRBJ2-4, the CDR3 gives the full variable domain: DVKVTQSSRYLVKRTGEKVFLECVQDMDHENMFWYRQDPGLGLRLIYFSYDVKMKEKGDIPEGYSVSREKKERFSLILESASTNQTSMYLCASSTYGGRAGNIQYFGAGTRLSVL.

This chain links TRBV27 with TRBJ2-3, with 7 bases fitting TRBD2. Germline V gene lookup returns CDR1 MNHEY and CDR2 SMNVEV (reference sequence). This CDR3 is 15 amino acids long. V lost 2 bases, J lost 3 bases, and 5 bases stayed unmatched. CDR3 DNA: TGTGCCAGCAGTTTAAAATGGCGGGGGACAGATACGCAGTATTTT. The encoded protein is CASSLKWRGTDTQYF.

V usage is TRBV5-1 and J usage is TRBJ1-3, with TRBD1 matching over 7 bases. CDR1 and CDR2 (germline): SGHRS, YFSETQ. The V gene end was trimmed by 3 bases and the J gene end by 1 base; junction bases not matched to a gene: 7. The CDR3 length is 16 residues. The CDR3: CASSSEGGASGNTIYF. CDR3 in DNA: TGCGCCAGCAGCTCGGAAGGGGGCGCTTCTGGAAACACCATATATTTT.